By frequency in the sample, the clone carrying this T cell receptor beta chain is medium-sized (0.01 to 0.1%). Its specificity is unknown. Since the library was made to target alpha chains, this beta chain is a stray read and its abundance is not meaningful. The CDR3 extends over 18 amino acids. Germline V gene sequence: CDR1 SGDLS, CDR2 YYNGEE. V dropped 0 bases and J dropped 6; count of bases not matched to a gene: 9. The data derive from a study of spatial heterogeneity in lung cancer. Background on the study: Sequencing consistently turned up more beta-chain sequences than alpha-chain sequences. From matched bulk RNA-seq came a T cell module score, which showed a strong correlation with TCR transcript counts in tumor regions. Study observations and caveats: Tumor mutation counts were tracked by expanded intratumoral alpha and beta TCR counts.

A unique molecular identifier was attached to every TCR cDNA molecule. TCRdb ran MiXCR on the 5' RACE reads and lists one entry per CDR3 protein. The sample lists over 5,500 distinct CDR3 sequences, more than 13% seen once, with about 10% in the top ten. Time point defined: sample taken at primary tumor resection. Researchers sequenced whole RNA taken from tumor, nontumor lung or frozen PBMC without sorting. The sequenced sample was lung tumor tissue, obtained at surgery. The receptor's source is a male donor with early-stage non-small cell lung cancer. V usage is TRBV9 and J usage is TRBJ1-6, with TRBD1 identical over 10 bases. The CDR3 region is CASSVAPGQGTGNSPLHF. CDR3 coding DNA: TGTGCCAGCAGCGTAGCTCCGGGACAGGGGACTGGTAATTCACCCCTCCACTTT.